The rows below give T cell receptor beta chains drawn from one sample of a study of response to subunit inactivated influenza vaccine. MiXCR was run by TCRdb on the RT-PCR reads, yielding one entry per CDR3 protein. The data hold around 540,000 distinct CDR3 sequences, with over 9.5% observed a single time. The starting material was PBMCs from blood, obtained on the day of vaccination. The receptors were sampled from a man aged 50 to 59 who received an inactivated influenza vaccine. CDR3s include the opening cysteine and the closing phenylalanine or tryptophan. The order of the fields is clone size, J gene, D gene, V gene, CDR3 protein, CDR3 DNA. A D gene is named only where the DNA matches it firmly. Where a row states a size, it is once, few, many or the class of an expanded clone; other rows omit it.

many | TRBJ1-2 | - | TRBV2 | CASSENGGNAYGYTF | TGTGCCAGCAGTGAAAACGGGGGGAACGCCTATGGCTACACCTTC
many | TRBJ2-3 | - | TRBV12-3/TRBV12-4 | CASSGTYTDTQYF | TGTGCCAGCAGCGGCACTTACACAGATACGCAGTATTTT
many | TRBJ2-1 | - | TRBV9 | CASSNLAEQFF | TGTGCCAGCAGTAATCTAGCAGAACAGTTCTTC
- | TRBJ2-4 | TRBD2 | TRBV20-1 | CSARDPLAGETRVQYF | TGCAGTGCTAGAGATCCCCTAGCGGGAGAGACGCGGGTTCAGTACTTC
many | TRBJ2-3 | TRBD2 | TRBV20-1 | CSARPPGLAGGWNTQYF | TGCAGTGCTAGACCCCCCGGACTAGCGGGGGGATGGAATACGCAGTATTTT
- | TRBJ2-7 | - | TRBV18 | CASSPPPGIQRVSYEQYF | TGTGCCAGCTCACCACCCCCTGGGATACAGCGAGTTTCCTACGAGCAGTACTTC
- | TRBJ2-3 | TRBD2 | TRBV28 | CASSLPSGTPDTQYF | TGTGCCAGCAGTTTACCTAGCGGGACCCCCGATACGCAGTATTTT
- | TRBJ2-7 | - | TRBV12-3/TRBV12-4 | CASSQQEGFSEQYF | TGTGCCAGCAGCCAGCAGGAGGGATTCTCCGAGCAGTACTTC
few | TRBJ1-5 | TRBD1 | TRBV30 | CAWSVGTGINQPQHF | TGTGCCTGGAGTGTAGGGACAGGCATCAATCAGCCCCAGCATTTT
many | TRBJ2-7 | TRBD1 | TRBV4-3 | CASSQEEGQGHEQYF | TGCGCCAGCAGCCAAGAGGAGGGACAGGGCCACGAGCAGTACTTC
many | TRBJ1-6 | TRBD1 | TRBV10-3 | CAISWDRVEYNSPLHF | TGTGCCATCAGTTGGGACAGGGTGGAATATAATTCACCCCTCCACTTT
- | TRBJ2-5 | TRBD2 | TRBV18 | CASSPTSGRQTQYF | TGTGCCAGCTCACCGACTAGCGGGAGACAGACCCAGTACTTC
few | TRBJ2-5 | TRBD1 | TRBV7-9 | CATDRGKETQYF | TGTGCCACTGACAGGGGCAAAGAGACCCAGTACTTC
many | TRBJ2-7 | - | TRBV6-1 | CASSESLVGEQYF | TGTGCCAGCAGTGAAAGTTTAGTGGGCGAGCAGTACTTC
- | TRBJ2-5 | - | TRBV20-1 | CSARERGTQETQYF | TGCAGTGCTAGAGAAAGAGGGACCCAAGAGACCCAGTACTTC
- | TRBJ2-7 | TRBD1 | TRBV18 | CASSPQTGKGSEQYF | TGTGCCAGCTCACCCCAGACAGGGAAAGGATCCGAGCAGTACTTC
- | TRBJ2-7 | TRBD2 | TRBV7-2 | CASSPPSGRDYEQYF | TGTGCCAGCAGCCCGCCTAGCGGGAGGGACTACGAGCAGTACTTC
many | TRBJ2-1 | - | TRBV3-1 | CASSQGAPTIPYNEQFF | TGTGCCAGCAGCCAAGGGGCGCCTACCATTCCCTACAATGAGCAGTTCTTC
- | TRBJ2-7 | TRBD1 | TRBV6-2/TRBV6-3 | CASRNHRGSYEQYF | TGTGCCAGCAGGAACCACAGGGGGTCCTACGAGCAGTACTTC
- | TRBJ1-1 | - | TRBV5-6 | CASNLGGPNTEAFF | TGTGCCAGCAACCTCGGGGGGCCCAACACTGAAGCTTTCTTT
many | TRBJ2-1 | TRBD1 | TRBV10-3 | CAISDTLTGGGQFF | TGTGCCATCAGTGACACCCTGACAGGGGGAGGACAGTTCTTC
- | TRBJ2-1 | - | TRBV11-1 | CASSLGMSFYNEQFF | TGTGCCAGCAGCTTGGGCATGAGCTTCTACAATGAGCAGTTCTTC
few | TRBJ1-1 | - | TRBV6-6 | CASRPGRNEAFF | TGTGCCAGCAGGCCCGGACGGAATGAAGCTTTCTTT
many | TRBJ2-3 | TRBD1 | TRBV7-2 | CASSRITGGGTDTQYF | TGTGCCAGCAGCCGCATCACAGGGGGAGGCACAGATACGCAGTATTTT
few | TRBJ1-6 | - | TRBV12-3/TRBV12-4 | CASSNRGSPLHF | TGTGCCAGCAGTAACCGGGGTTCACCCCTCCACTTT
- | TRBJ1-1 | - | TRBV15 | CATSRAAMNTEAFF | TGTGCCACCAGCAGGGCAGCCATGAACACTGAAGCTTTCTTT
many | TRBJ2-1 | - | TRBV5-1 | CASSVDGYNEQFF | TGCGCCAGCAGCGTGGACGGATACAATGAGCAGTTCTTC
few | TRBJ2-2 | - | TRBV28 | CASSFFSGTVTGELFF | TGTGCCAGCAGTTTCTTTTCCGGGACGGTCACCGGGGAGCTGTTTTTT
few | TRBJ1-6 | - | TRBV27 | CASSSSGLSNNSPLHF | TGTGCCAGCAGTTCCTCAGGACTGTCAAATAATTCACCCCTCCACTTT
few | TRBJ2-5 | TRBD1 | TRBV7-9 | CASSSGPGTAQETQYF | TGTGCCAGCAGCTCGGGACCCGGGACAGCACAAGAGACCCAGTACTTC
- | TRBJ2-7 | TRBD2 | TRBV27 | CASGTSGIHYEQYF | TGTGCCAGCGGGACTAGCGGGATCCACTACGAGCAGTACTTC
- | TRBJ2-1 | - | TRBV20-1 | CSARESGGYNEQFF | TGCAGTGCTAGAGAGTCCGGGGGCTACAATGAGCAGTTCTTC
many | TRBJ2-4 | TRBD1 | TRBV20-1 | CSAPTSGTGINIQYF | TGCAGTGCCCCGACCTCCGGGACAGGGATCAACATTCAGTACTTC
- | TRBJ1-2 | - | TRBV20-1 | CSARVRYGLGGYGYTF | TGCAGTGCTAGAGTTCGATATGGGTTGGGGGGGTATGGCTACACCTTC
many | TRBJ2-2 | TRBD1 | TRBV12-3/TRBV12-4 | CASSLDRGNTGELFF | TGTGCCAGCAGCTTAGACAGGGGAAACACCGGGGAGCTGTTTTTT
- | TRBJ2-3 | - | TRBV7-8 | CASSLRGGSADTQYF | TGTGCCAGCAGCCTACGCGGAGGAAGCGCAGATACGCAGTATTTT
many | TRBJ2-3 | - | TRBV4-1 | CASSQPSRGSADTQYF | TGCGCCAGCAGCCAACCTTCTAGGGGGAGCGCAGATACGCAGTATTTT
few | TRBJ2-3 | TRBD2 | TRBV12-3/TRBV12-4 | CASSLEVASGVIDTQYF | TGTGCCAGCAGTTTAGAGGTGGCTAGCGGGGTTATAGATACGCAGTATTTT
many | TRBJ2-6 | - | TRBV9 | CASSVASRGANVLTF | TGTGCCAGCAGCGTAGCCTCGCGTGGGGCCAACGTCCTGACTTTC
- | TRBJ2-1 | - | TRBV24-1 | CATRGERFTYNEQFF | TGTGCCACAAGGGGGGAGCGGTTCACCTACAATGAGCAGTTCTTC
few | TRBJ2-1 | - | TRBV7-2 | CASSPSGTAVGGGFF | TGTGCCAGCAGCCCATCCGGGACAGCCGTCGGGGGTGGGTTCTTC
few | TRBJ1-1 | - | TRBV20-1 | CSARGTLRNTEAFF | TGCAGTGCTAGAGGTACGCTACGAAACACTGAAGCTTTCTTT
many | TRBJ1-1 | - | TRBV19 | CASSINQLTEAFF | TGTGCCAGTAGTATAAATCAGCTCACTGAAGCTTTCTTT
few | TRBJ2-7 | TRBD2 | TRBV20-1 | CSARDWETSGSYEQYF | TGCAGTGCTAGAGATTGGGAAACTAGCGGCTCCTACGAGCAGTACTTC
many | TRBJ1-4 | - | TRBV12-3/TRBV12-4 | CASSLLPDGEKLFF | TGTGCCAGCAGTTTACTCCCCGACGGTGAAAAACTGTTTTTT
- | TRBJ1-1 | - | TRBV25-1 | CASSASSTQNTEAFF | TGTGCCAGCAGTGCTTCCTCGACCCAGAACACTGAAGCTTTCTTT
- | TRBJ2-7 | - | TRBV20-1 | CSARTPLYEQYF | TGCAGTGCTAGGACACCACTCTACGAGCAGTACTTC
few | TRBJ2-5 | TRBD2 | TRBV20-1 | CSARVLLAGGRETQYF | TGCAGTGCTAGAGTCCTCCTAGCGGGGGGGCGGGAGACCCAGTACTTC
many | TRBJ2-3 | - | TRBV29-1 | CSVERGADTQYF | TGCAGCGTTGAAAGGGGGGCTGATACGCAGTATTTT
- | TRBJ2-7 | TRBD2 | TRBV2 | CASRDRTSIGEQYF | TGTGCCAGCAGAGACCGGACTAGCATTGGGGAGCAGTACTTC
- | TRBJ2-3 | - | TRBV5-4 | CASSLSPQGGWMAGGEKDTQYF | TGTGCCAGCAGCTTGTCACCCCAAGGGGGTTGGATGGCAGGAGGGGAAAAAGATACGCAGTATTTT